The 30 T cell receptor beta chains reported below all come from one sample, sequenced in a study of cytomegalovirus exposure and HLA in healthy donors (TCRdb year 2017). The receptor library was made with the immunoSEQ multiplex PCR assay. A mixture of 60 forward primers for TCR Vbeta segments and 13 reverse primers for TCR Jbeta segments was used in the multiplex PCR. Entries here come from immuneACCESS through TCRdb and include only in-frame sequences with V and J called. Some clones fail to appear in such tables; in the studies checked, an unresolved V gene covers under half of the shortfall, and the cause of the remainder is unknown. The sample has fewer than 250,000 clones on record, over 60% of them singletons. Clones ranked in the top ten supply 2% to 2.5% of the sample. The specimen sequenced was PBMCs. These receptors were obtained from a woman aged 30 to 39 in good health and CMV-seropositive.

This clone was found once. The rearrangement joins TRBV7-8 to TRBJ2-1; 13 nucleotides match TRBD2. The CDR3 consists of 15 residues. J gave up 7 bases and V 7 bases, and 7 bases lay outside the gene matches. CDR1 and CDR2 from the germline V gene are SGHVS and FQNEAQ. The CDR3 sequence: CASITRTSGRNEQFF. The CDR3 DNA follows: TGTGCCAGCATTACCCGGACTAGCGGGAGAAATGAGCAGTTCTTC.

Note on this clone: At one end, the junction sequence differs from germline, possibly due to a read error. The same CDR3 is also encoded by other DNA sequences in this sample. V gene TRBV30 combines with J gene TRBJ1-5, with 9 bases lining up with TRBD1. The CDR3 length is 17 residues. In germline, CDR1 is GTSNPN, CDR2 SVGIG (reference sequence). The CDR3, as DNA: TGCGCCTGGAGTGTGACAGGGGGTGGGTATAGCAATCAGCCCCAGCATTTT. Its translation is CAWSVTGGGYSNQPQHF.

This clone was seen more than once but under ten times. The genes are TRBV15 and TRBJ2-3; D not certain. The length of the CDR3 is 16 residues. With 0 bases removed from V and 5 bases from J, the gap between germline ends came to 15 bases. CDR1 and CDR2 from the germline V gene are LNHNV and YYDKDF (reference sequence). The CDR3 sequence: CATSREVASLKDTQYF. CDR3 nucleotide sequence: TGTGCCACCAGCAGAGAAGTGGCTAGTTTAAAAGATACGCAGTATTTT.

This clone was observed a few times. This chain joins TRBV21-1 and TRBJ1-2; TRBD1 is taken as the D call from the table, unchecked against the DNA. TRBV21-1 is assigned pseudogene status. This CDR3 comprises 16 residues. The CDR3 nucleotides read TGTGCCAGCAGCATTTACCCCGGACAGGCCAACTATGGCTACACCTTC. Amino acid sequence: CASSIYPGQANYGYTF.

V and J are TRBV29-1 and TRBJ2-3, with D uncertain. This CDR3 is built from 13 residues. CDR1 and CDR2 from the germline V gene are SQVTM and ANQGSEA. V lost 4 bases and J lost 0, with 8 bases in between. Here the CDR3 reads CSVVLGSTDTQYF. In nucleotides, the CDR3 is TGCAGCGTTGTCCTAGGCAGCACAGATACGCAGTATTTT.

This clone has just a few counts. The DNA for the CDR3 is TGTGCCAGCAGCTTAGGGGGATCTGGAAACACCATATATTTT. Encoded protein: CASSLGGSGNTIYF. The rearrangement links TRBV5-4 to TRBJ1-3, with D maybe TRBD1 (6 bases). The CDR3 length is 14 residues. Per germline, CDR1 SGHNT and CDR2 YYREEE (reference sequence). Trimming stripped 2 bases from V and 1 base from J, with 7 bases between.

This chain connects TRBV28 to TRBJ2-4, with TRBD2 matching over 9 bases. This CDR3 is built from 14 residues. Trimming took 6 bases from V and 5 from J; bases not matched to a gene: 5. CDR1 is MDHEN, CDR2 SYDVKM, per germline. CDR3 DNA sequence: TGTGCCAGCAGAATAGCGGGGGCGGAAAACATTCAGTACTTC. Its translation is CASRIAGAENIQYF. Looking up the rest from reference TRBV28 and TRBJ2-4 gives the full variable domain: DVKVTQSSRYLVKRTGEKVFLECVQDMDHENMFWYRQDPGLGLRLIYFSYDVKMKEKGDIPEGYSVSREKKERFSLILESASTNQTSMYLCASRIAGAENIQYFGAGTRLSVL.

In regard to this clone: Other DNA sequences from this sample encode an identical CDR3 as well. The chain uses TRBV30 and TRBJ1-3; D remains unclear. Germline CDR1 is GTSNPN and CDR2 is SVGIG (reference sequence). Trimming pared 2 bases from V and 0 bases from J, leaving 5 bases between. This CDR3 has 13 amino acids. The CDR3 here is CAWSPFSGNTIYF. The CDR3 DNA reads as TGTGCCTGGAGTCCTTTCTCTGGAAACACCATATATTTT.

This clone was picked up one time. V usage is TRBV18 and J usage is TRBJ2-5, with a possible D match to TRBD1 (6 bases). Germline lookup yields CDR1 KGHSH and CDR2 LQKENI. V lost 2 bases and J 3 bases, leaving 13 bases between the germline ends. The CDR3 length is 15 residues. CDR3 DNA: TGTGCCAGCTCACCAGGGGGCGCGGGTGAAGAGACCCAGTACTTC. Encoded protein: CASSPGGAGEETQYF.

The chain's CDR3 is CAIRPYRGIGNTIYF. CDR3 nucleotides: TGTGCCATCAGACCTTACAGGGGAATCGGAAACACCATATATTTT. This chain uses TRBV10-3 with TRBJ1-3, with 7 bases identical to TRBD1. V shed 6 bases and J 4 bases; nucleotides not matched to a gene: 9. The CDR3 has 15 amino acids. CDR1 is ENHRY, CDR2 SYGVKD, per germline.

The CDR3 spells CASSERDRDYGYTF. The CDR3 DNA sequence: TGTGCCAGCAGTGAAAGGGACAGGGACTATGGCTACACCTTC. This chain connects TRBV2 to TRBJ1-2; 9 nucleotides match TRBD1. The CDR3 length is 14 residues. CDR1 SNHLY and CDR2 FYNNEI come from the germline V gene. Trimming removed 2 bases from V and 3 bases from J; junction bases left unmatched: 1.

The rearrangement joins TRBV7-2 to TRBJ2-1; TRBD1 aligns across 7 bases. The V gene end was trimmed by 0 bases and the J gene end by 2 bases; junction bases not matched to a gene: 4. Germline V gene data show CDR1 as SGHTA and CDR2 as FQGNSA. There are 16 residues in the CDR3. The CDR3: CASSLALGTAYNEQFF. For the CDR3, the DNA is TGTGCCAGCAGCTTAGCTTTAGGGACAGCCTACAATGAGCAGTTCTTC.

This clone was detected once. V and J are TRBV27 and TRBJ2-3, with a tentative D call TRBD2 (6 bases). The CDR3 runs 15 residues. Deletions cut 9 bases from V and 1 base from J, with 17 bases between. The V gene's germline CDR1 is MNHEY and CDR2 SMNVEV (reference sequence). As DNA, the CDR3 is TGTGCCAGGGGCGTACATTGGGGGGGCACAGATACGCAGTATTTT. It encodes CARGVHWGGTDTQYF.

V gene TRBV5-1 combines with J gene TRBJ2-1; perhaps TRBD1 as D (5 bases). The V gene lost 7 bases and the J gene lost 3 bases, with 17 bases spanning the gap. This CDR3 has 15 amino acids. Per germline, CDR1 SGHRS and CDR2 YFSETQ. CDR3 sequence (DNA): TGCGCCAGCTATCTCATGGCAGGGCTCTACAATGAGCAGTTCTTC. Protein product: CASYLMAGLYNEQFF.

The chain recombines TRBV4-3 with TRBJ2-1; D might be TRBD2 (6 bases). The CDR3 spans 16 residues. V shed 0 bases and J shed 2 bases, with 11 bases lying between them. CDR1 is LGHNA, CDR2 YSLEER, per germline. For the CDR3, the DNA is TGCGCCAGCAGCCAAGATGTGGGGGAGGCCTACAATGAGCAGTTCTTC. Its translation is CASSQDVGEAYNEQFF.

V and J are TRBV5-4 and TRBJ2-7; possible D gene TRBD2, 5 bases. In germline, CDR1 is SGHNT, CDR2 YYREEE (reference sequence). The CDR3 consists of 14 residues. Trimming took off 2 bases at V and 7 bases at J, with 16 bases between the two ends. The DNA for the CDR3 is TGTGCCAGCAGCTTCGCGCCCTTTTCGGGAGAGCAGTACTTC. Its protein is CASSFAPFSGEQYF.

J is TRBJ1-2 and V is TRBV25-1; D possibly corresponds to TRBD1 (6 bases). Trimming stripped 3 bases from V and 7 bases from J, with 15 bases between. The germline gives CDR1 MGHDK, CDR2 SYGVNS. The CDR3 is made up of 14 amino acids. CDR3 residues: CASSEQGPSIGYTF. DNA of the CDR3: TGTGCCAGCAGTGAGCAGGGGCCTTCGATTGGCTACACCTTC.

This clone was observed once. The rearrangement joins TRBV28 to TRBJ1-3; no firm D call. With 7 bases removed from V and 0 bases from J, the gap between germline ends came to 10 bases. The length of the CDR3 is 14 residues. Germline CDR1 reads MDHEN; CDR2 reads SYDVKM. The CDR3 nucleotides are TGTGCCAGCACCCATCCAGGCTCTGGAAACACCATATATTTT. It specifies CASTHPGSGNTIYF.

The J gene is TRBJ2-4, the V gene TRBV10-3, with TRBD2 matching 8 bases. The CDR3 has 15 residues. Germline CDR1 reads ENHRY; CDR2 reads SYGVKD. V was pared by 2 bases and J by 5 bases, with 5 bases of the junction left unmatched. CDR3 protein: CAISETSGWENIQYF. CDR3 coding DNA: TGTGCCATCAGTGAGACTAGCGGATGGGAAAACATTCAGTACTTC.

The J gene is TRBJ2-7, the V gene TRBV4-2, with 8 bases aligning to TRBD1. The CDR3 extends over 15 amino acids. The V and J ends lost 4 bases and 3 bases, in that order; junction bases with no gene match: 8. Germline V CDR1 and CDR2: LGHNA, YNFKEQ. This CDR3 reads CASSPRTGLNYEQYF. DNA of the CDR3: TGTGCCAGCAGCCCTAGGACAGGGCTTAACTACGAGCAGTACTTC.

This clone has just a few counts. This chain connects TRBV18 to TRBJ1-2; no firm D call. Germline-derived CDR1 and CDR2 are KGHSH and LQKENI. Between the trimmed V and J ends, which lost 4 bases and 8 bases, there was a span of 14 bases. The CDR3 totals 13 residues. For the CDR3, the DNA is TGTGCCAGCTCACGAGCGGGGATTGGGGGCTACACCTTC. Its translation is CASSRAGIGGYTF.

CDR3 amino acids: CASSYFAGAGGEQFF. CDR3 DNA: TGTGCCAGCAGTTACTTTGCGGGGGCGGGCGGTGAGCAGTTCTTC. This sequence joins TRBV6-6 and TRBJ2-1; maybe TRBD2 (7 bases). The germline V and J ends were trimmed by 1 base and 9 bases, with 16 bases remaining between them. CDR1 is MNHNY, CDR2 SVGAGI, per germline (reference sequence). CDR3 size: 15 residues.

The table lists this clone with a count of one. The chain is built from TRBV5-4 and TRBJ1-1, with 8 bases identical to TRBD1. The V gene end was trimmed by 4 bases and the J gene end by 2 bases; junction bases not matched to a gene: 10. Germline-derived CDR1 and CDR2 are SGHNT and YYREEE (reference sequence). CDR3 size: 16 residues. CDR3 residues: CASSQQGAVVNTEAFF. The DNA of the CDR3 is TGTGCCAGCAGCCAGCAGGGGGCAGTAGTTAACACTGAAGCTTTCTTT.

This clone was counted once. The CDR3 DNA follows: TGTGCCAGCAGCTCGGGACAGGGAAGGGGAAAACTGTTTTTT. The encoded protein is CASSSGQGRGKLFF. The chain combines TRBV7-6 with TRBJ1-4; 9 bases agree with TRBD1. Germline V gene data show CDR1 as SGHVS and CDR2 as FNYEAQ. This CDR3 contains 14 residues. J was trimmed by 10 bases and V by 4 bases; bases with no gene match: 7.

This clone has just a few counts. The V call is TRBV11-2, the J call TRBJ1-2; 9 positions match TRBD1. The germline V gene has CDR1 SGHAT and CDR2 FQNNGV. This CDR3 spans 16 amino acids. The V segment lost 0 bases and the J segment 4 bases; nucleotides outside the gene matches: 6. Here the CDR3 DNA reads TGTGCCAGCAGCTTAGATGCGGGGACAGGGCCCTATGGCTACACCTTC. This encodes CASSLDAGTGPYGYTF.

The CDR3 here is CSVEAEGAGYEQYF. CDR3 coding DNA: TGCAGCGTTGAAGCGGAGGGGGCAGGATACGAGCAGTACTTC. This chain links TRBV29-1 with TRBJ2-5; a possible D gene is TRBD1 (7 bases). Gene TRBJ2-7 matches the end of the DNA better, so the J call may be wrong. Germline V lookup: CDR1 SQVTM, CDR2 ANQGSEA. The CDR3 loop spans 14 amino acids.

In regard to this clone: At one end, the junction sequence differs from germline, possibly due to a read error. The rearrangement links TRBV7-7 to TRBJ2-1; tentative D call: TRBD2 (5 bases). The V gene's germline CDR1 is SSHAT and CDR2 FNYEAQ (reference sequence). This CDR3 has 12 residues. The chain's CDR3 is CASSLRENEQFF. The CDR3, as DNA: TGTGCTAGCAGCTTAAGGGAGAATGAGCAGTTCTTC. The variable domain in full, completed from reference TRBV7-7 and TRBJ2-1, reads GAGVSQSPRYKVTKRGQDVTLRCDPISSHATLYWYQQALGQGPEFLTYFNYEAQPDKSGLPSDRFSAERPEGSISTLTIQRTEQRDSAMYRCASSLRENEQFFGPGTRLTVL.

A single count supports this clone. This chain joins TRBV5-1 and TRBJ2-1, with D perhaps matching TRBD1 (5 bases). The CDR3 totals 15 residues. Trimming removed 0 bases at V and 7 bases at J, with 14 bases between. Germline assignment: CDR1 SGHRS and CDR2 YFSETQ. The CDR3, as DNA: TGCGCCAGCAGCTTGGGGCAGGGCTTGAGGAATGAGCAGTTCTTC. This gives the protein CASSLGQGLRNEQFF.

The rearrangement uses TRBV2 and TRBJ2-7, with 9 bases aligning to TRBD1. The germline V gene has CDR1 SNHLY and CDR2 FYNNEI. V shed 6 bases, J shed 0 bases, and the junction held 6 bases outside the gene matches. This CDR3 has 15 amino acids. The CDR3 loop reads CASRFGTGPSYEQYF. The CDR3 bases are TGTGCCAGCAGATTCGGGACAGGGCCCTCCTACGAGCAGTACTTC. The whole variable domain, filled in from reference TRBV2 and TRBJ2-7, reads EPEVTQTPSHQVTQMGQEVILRCVPISNHLYFYWYRQILGQKVEFLVSFYNNEISEKSEIFDDQFSVERPDGSNFTLKIRSTKLEDSAMYFCASRFGTGPSYEQYFGPGTRLTVT.

Written as DNA, the CDR3 is TGTGCCAGCACCACGTACCCAGGGGCTGGCGCAGATACGCAGTATTTT. Translation: CASTTYPGAGADTQYF. The chain employs TRBV27 and TRBJ2-3; maybe TRBD1 (6 bases). The length of the CDR3 is 16 residues. V dropped 7 bases and J dropped 4 bases, with 21 bases sitting between them. From germline, CDR1 is MNHEY and CDR2 SMNVEV (reference sequence).